What follows is one T cell receptor (beta chain) and its context. This entry comes from a study of control samples from healthy donors and cancer patients. Produced via immunoSEQ multiplex PCR; TCRdb's table is partial and in-frame only. The table records about 44,000 clones, roughly 65% of them present only once. J lost 3 bases, V lost 8 bases, and 5 bases had no gene match. CDR1 is SNHLY and CDR2 is FYNNEI in the germline V gene. CDR3 length: 14 residues. The sequence was collected from a male donor with melanoma. The sequenced sample was formalin-fixed, paraffin-embedded tissue. The chain combines TRBV2 with TRBJ2-2, with TRBD1 matching over 8 bases. For the CDR3, the DNA is TGTGCCAGCCTCCCGGGACAGGACACCGGGGAGCTGTTTTTT. Residues: CASLPGQDTGELFF.